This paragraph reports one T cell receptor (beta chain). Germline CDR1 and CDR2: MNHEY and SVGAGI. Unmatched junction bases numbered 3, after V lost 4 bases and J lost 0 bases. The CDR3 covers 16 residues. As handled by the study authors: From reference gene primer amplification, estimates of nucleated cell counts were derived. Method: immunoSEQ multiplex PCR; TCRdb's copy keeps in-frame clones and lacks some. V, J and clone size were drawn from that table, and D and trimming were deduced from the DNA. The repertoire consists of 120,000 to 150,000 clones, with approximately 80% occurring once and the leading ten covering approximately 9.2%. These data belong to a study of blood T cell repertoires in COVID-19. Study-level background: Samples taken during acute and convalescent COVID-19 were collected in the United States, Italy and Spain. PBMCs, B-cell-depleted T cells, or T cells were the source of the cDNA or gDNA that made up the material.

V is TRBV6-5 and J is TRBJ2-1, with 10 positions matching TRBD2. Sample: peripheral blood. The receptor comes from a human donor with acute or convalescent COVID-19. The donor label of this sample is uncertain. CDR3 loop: CASSSGLASSYNEQFF. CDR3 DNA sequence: TGTGCCAGCAGTTCGGGACTAGCGAGCTCCTACAATGAGCAGTTCTTC.